This is a list of T cell receptor beta chains from one sample in a study of T cells after yellow fever vaccination. TCRdb redid the calling of the 5' RACE reads with MiXCR, one entry per CDR3 protein. The sample lists hundreds of thousands of distinct CDR3 sequences; roughly an eighth were seen once. Sequencing was performed on PBMCs, taken on the day of the yellow fever booster vaccination. The source of these receptors is a man aged 25-45 years who received the YFV17D yellow fever vaccine. The CDR3 runs from the conserved cysteine through the conserved F or W. D genes are given only for firm matches. Clone size is given for some rows only: seen once, a few or many times, or a class if the clone is expanded.

DNA: TGTGCCAGCAGCAGCCGGGACAGCAAGTACAATGAGCAGTTCTTC
CDR3: CASSSRDSKYNEQFF
D: TRBD1
J: TRBJ2-1
V: TRBV7-6
size: few

DNA: TGTGCCAGCAACGAGGGAATTAGCGAGCAGTTCTTC
CDR3: CASNEGISEQFF
D: .
J: TRBJ2-1
V: TRBV2
size: .

DNA: TGCAGTGCCAGAAGTGGCGGGAGGGCCTCCAATGAGCAGTTCTTC
CDR3: CSARSGGRASNEQFF
D: TRBD2
J: TRBJ2-1
V: TRBV20-1
size: few

DNA: TGTGCCTGGAACCGACTAGGACGGGAGACCCAGTACTTC
CDR3: CAWNRLGRETQYF
D: .
J: TRBJ2-5
V: TRBV30
size: few

DNA: TGTGCCAGCAGTTGGAAGGAGAGGGAGCTGTTTTTT
CDR3: CASSWKERELFF
D: .
J: TRBJ2-2
V: TRBV5-4
size: .

DNA: TGTGCCAGCAGTTACTGGGGCGGAGATAGGGCCTACGAGCAGTACTTC
CDR3: CASSYWGGDRAYEQYF
D: .
J: TRBJ2-7
V: TRBV6-5
size: few

DNA: TGTGCCAGCAGCTTAGGGTTCTCCGGGAGTGTTCGCGATACGCAGTATTTT
CDR3: CASSLGFSGSVRDTQYF
D: .
J: TRBJ2-3
V: TRBV7-2
size: .

DNA: TGTGCCAGCAGCAAGGGGTTGACCCGGTTGGCGGCGTCGATGCCAGATACGCAGTATTTT
CDR3: CASSKGLTRLAASMPDTQYF
D: .
J: TRBJ2-3
V: TRBV21-1
size: few

DNA: TGTGCCAGTAGTATTGGGGCTACCTCCTACGAGCAGTACTTC
CDR3: CASSIGATSYEQYF
D: .
J: TRBJ2-7
V: TRBV19
size: few

DNA: TGTGCCAGCAGCGCTTTTTTCGGGGAGTACGAGCAGTACTTC
CDR3: CASSAFFGEYEQYF
D: .
J: TRBJ2-7
V: TRBV6-1
size: many

DNA: TGCGCCAGCAGCCCCGAGGGGGGAGTGGCCTACAATGAGCAGTTCTTC
CDR3: CASSPEGGVAYNEQFF
D: .
J: TRBJ2-1
V: TRBV5-1
size: few

DNA: TGCGCCAGCAGCGCCGGACAGGGTGCTGCTGAAGCTTTCTTT
CDR3: CASSAGQGAAEAFF
D: TRBD1
J: TRBJ1-1
V: TRBV5-1
size: few

DNA: TGCGCCAGCAGCAACGGATTACAGGGAAACTACGAGCAGTACTTC
CDR3: CASSNGLQGNYEQYF
D: .
J: TRBJ2-7
V: TRBV4-1
size: .